The rows below give T cell receptor beta chains drawn from one sample of a study of T-cell reconstitution after alpha-beta-depleted transplantation in children. TCRdb passed the PCR reads through MiXCR, listing each CDR3 protein once. This table has about 190,000 distinct CDR3 sequences, approximately 6.6% appearing once. The input for sequencing was PBMCs from the stem cell graft donor, taken from the stem cell graft. These receptors all stem from a human donor who donated a stem cell graft to a child with Wiskott-Aldrich syndrome. The CDR3 runs from the conserved cysteine through the conserved F or W. D genes are given only for firm matches. Rows give clone size only sometimes, using once, few, many, or a class for an expanded clone.

size	J	D	V	DNA	CDR3
many	TRBJ1-5	TRBD1	TRBV7-9	TGTGCCAGCAGCTCCTGGACAGGGGGTCAGCCCCAGCATTTT	CASSSWTGGQPQHF
many	TRBJ2-1	TRBD2	TRBV12-3/TRBV12-4	TGTGCCAGCAGTGGGGGACTAGCGGGACTTGTCTACAATGAGCAGTTCTTC	CASSGGLAGLVYNEQFF
.	TRBJ2-7	TRBD2	TRBV7-8	TGTGCCAGCAGCTCGGGACTAGCGGGAGCCCGACCGTACTTC	CASSSGLAGARPYF
many	TRBJ2-6	.	TRBV20-1	TGCAGTGTAAGAGGGGGCTCTGGGGCCAACGTCCTGACTTTC	CSVRGGSGANVLTF
many	TRBJ1-1	.	TRBV20-1	TGCAGTGCTAGATTGGGGAATCCAAACACTGAAGCTTTCTTT	CSARLGNPNTEAFF
medium-sized	TRBJ2-3	.	TRBV10-3	TGTGCCATCAGTGAGTTCAGCACAGATACGCAGTATTTT	CAISEFSTDTQYF
few	TRBJ2-7	TRBD1	TRBV5-1	TGCGCCAGCAGCCCCATATCGGGGGGACAGGGAGTCAACGAGCAGTACTTC	CASSPISGGQGVNEQYF
many	TRBJ2-7	.	TRBV11-2	TGTGCCAGCAGCCTAGGGTTCAGGGCCTACGAGCAGTACTTC	CASSLGFRAYEQYF
.	TRBJ2-5	.	TRBV4-2	TGTGCCAGCAGCCCAGGGCGAGACATCCAAGAGACCCAGTACTTC	CASSPGRDIQETQYF
.	TRBJ1-2	TRBD1	TRBV5-4	TGTGCCAGCAGCTTGACAGGGGAGGACTATGGCTACACCTTC	CASSLTGEDYGYTF
many	TRBJ2-7	.	TRBV7-2	TGTGCCAGCAGCTTTGGACAGAACTTCTACGAGCAGTACTTC	CASSFGQNFYEQYF
few	TRBJ1-1	.	TRBV27	TGTGCCAGCAGTTTATACCCTGGCAGACCTGAAGCTTTCTTT	CASSLYPGRPEAFF
.	TRBJ1-2	.	TRBV5-1	TGCGCCAGCAGCTTAGGCCAAAATGGCTACACCTTC	CASSLGQNGYTF
many	TRBJ2-5	.	TRBV20-1	TGCAGTGCTAGTGGGACTGAGAATGGAGAGACCCAGTACTTC	CSASGTENGETQYF
few	TRBJ1-4	.	TRBV7-8	TGTGCCAGCAGCGCCAAGAGACAGGCGAATGAAAAACTGTTTTTT	CASSAKRQANEKLFF
.	TRBJ2-7	TRBD2	TRBV6-2/TRBV6-3	TGTGCCAGCAGTTACTCGATAGGGAGCAGCGGGGAATACTACGAGCAGTACTTC	CASSYSIGSSGEYYEQYF
many	TRBJ2-1	.	TRBV6-5	TGTGCCAGCAGTTACTCGTGGGGGAGAGTCCAGGATGAGCAGTTCTTC	CASSYSWGRVQDEQFF
many	TRBJ1-1	.	TRBV5-1	TGCGCCAGCAGCTTGAGCAGTTTGAACACTGAAGCTTTCTTT	CASSLSSLNTEAFF
few	TRBJ2-2	.	TRBV19	TGTGCCAGTACACAGAGTTACACCGGGGAGCTGTTTTTT	CASTQSYTGELFF
many	TRBJ2-5	TRBD2	TRBV4-3	TGCGCCAGCAGCCCAGGACTAGCGGGAGGGCCAGGAGAGACCCAGTACTTC	CASSPGLAGGPGETQYF
.	TRBJ2-2	.	TRBV5-1	TGCGCCAGCAGCTTGGTATTCGTCGGGGGAATCGGGGAGCTGTTTTTT	CASSLVFVGGIGELFF
many	TRBJ2-5	.	TRBV7-7	TGTGCCAGCAGCTTAAGTAGCGCGGAGACCCAGTACTTC	CASSLSSAETQYF
many	TRBJ1-1	.	TRBV10-2	TGCGCCAGCAGTGTGCCCCCGGGACGTATGGGTTCGAACACTGAAGCTTTCTTT	CASSVPPGRMGSNTEAFF
few	TRBJ1-2	.	TRBV7-2	TGTGCCAGCACCACTGGGGGGGCAGCGATCTATGGCTACACCTTC	CASTTGGAAIYGYTF
many	TRBJ1-2	TRBD1	TRBV29-1	TGCAGCGTTGCGCAGGGGGCGGTGAACTATGGCTACACCTTC	CSVAQGAVNYGYTF
many	TRBJ2-7	.	TRBV10-3	TGTGCCATCAGTGTGCGGACCGCGAGCTCCTACGAGCAGTACTTC	CAISVRTASSYEQYF
.	TRBJ2-7	.	TRBV30	TGTGCCTGGAACCGGGGGGCCGAGCAGTACTTC	CAWNRGAEQYF
few	TRBJ2-1	TRBD2	TRBV5-1	TGCGCCAGCAGCTTGGGGGGGACTAGCGGAGTCGTTGAGCAGTTCTTC	CASSLGGTSGVVEQFF
many	TRBJ1-2	.	TRBV6-6	TGTGCCAGCGGCCAACAGGGTGGCTATGGCTACACCTTC	CASGQQGGYGYTF
many	TRBJ2-3	TRBD2	TRBV6-1	TGTGCCAGCAGCCCTCGACTAGCGGGGGTCTCAGATACGCAGTATTTT	CASSPRLAGVSDTQYF
many	TRBJ2-7	TRBD1	TRBV4-2	TGTGCCAGCAGCCAAGTTGAACAGGGGGCTGACGAGCAGTACTTC	CASSQVEQGADEQYF
few	TRBJ2-5	.	TRBV12-3/TRBV12-4	TGTGCCAGCAGTTTAGACCCGCGGAGGGGAGAAGAGACCCAGTACTTC	CASSLDPRRGEETQYF
many	TRBJ1-1	.	TRBV7-8	TGTGCCAGCAGTCTCCCCTCACCCACTGAAGCTTTCTTT	CASSLPSPTEAFF
.	TRBJ1-2	.	TRBV2	TGTGCCAGCTGTCAGACAGGCTCGTATGGCTACACCTTC	CASCQTGSYGYTF
many	TRBJ2-7	.	TRBV6-5	TGTGCCAGCAGTTACTCATTTGACAGCCGCTTCGACTCCTACGAGCAGTACTTC	CASSYSFDSRFDSYEQYF
many	TRBJ2-1	.	TRBV6-6	TGTGCCAGCAGTACCAGGGTAAATGAGCAGTTCTTC	CASSTRVNEQFF
.	TRBJ2-7	TRBD1	TRBV7-9	TGTGCCAGCAGCACACCCGGGACAGGAAATTACGAGCAGTACTTC	CASSTPGTGNYEQYF
many	TRBJ2-5	.	TRBV5-1	TGCGCCAGCAGTTTACGTCCGGGGCCGCAAGAGACCCAGTACTTC	CASSLRPGPQETQYF
.	TRBJ2-1	.	TRBV6-2/TRBV6-3	TGTGCCAGCAAATGGTTGCCGACCGTAGGGTTCAATGAGCAGTTCTTC	CASKWLPTVGFNEQFF
.	TRBJ1-2	.	TRBV11-2	TGTGCCAGCAGCCCGGGACCGACTAACTATGGCTACACCTTC	CASSPGPTNYGYTF
many	TRBJ1-1	.	TRBV12-3/TRBV12-4	TGTGCCAGCAGTCGTCGGGGGGGCGCGGTGAACACTGAAGCTTTCTTT	CASSRRGGAVNTEAFF
many	TRBJ2-1	.	TRBV6-2/TRBV6-3	TGTGCCAGCAGCCTGAGCGGAGCGGAGTACAATGAGCAGTTCTTC	CASSLSGAEYNEQFF
.	TRBJ1-1	.	TRBV19	TGCGCCAGTAGTATCCAAGCGGGGGCACCTAAAGCTTTCTTT	CASSIQAGAPKAFF
many	TRBJ1-1	.	TRBV20-1	TGCAGTGCTCCCGTTGGGGGGAGGGGGAACACTGAAGCTTTCTTT	CSAPVGGRGNTEAFF
many	TRBJ2-2	.	TRBV24-1	TGTGCCACCAGTCAGTCCGGGGAGCTGTTTTTT	CATSQSGELFF
many	TRBJ2-7	TRBD2	TRBV20-1	TGCAGTGCCCCGGGACTAGCGGGCAAATACGAGCAGTACTTC	CSAPGLAGKYEQYF